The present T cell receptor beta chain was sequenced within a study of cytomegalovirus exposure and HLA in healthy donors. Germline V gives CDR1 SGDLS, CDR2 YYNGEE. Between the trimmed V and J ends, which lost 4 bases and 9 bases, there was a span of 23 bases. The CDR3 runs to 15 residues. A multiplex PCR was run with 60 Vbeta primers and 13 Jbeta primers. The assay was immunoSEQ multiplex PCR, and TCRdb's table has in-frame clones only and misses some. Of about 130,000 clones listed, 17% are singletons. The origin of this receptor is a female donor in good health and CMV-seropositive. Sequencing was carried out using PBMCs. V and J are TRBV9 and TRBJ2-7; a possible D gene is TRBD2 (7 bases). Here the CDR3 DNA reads TGTGCCAGCAGCATGGACACGACTGGGGGGGCCGGGCAGTACTTC. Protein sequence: CASSMDTTGGAGQYF.